The sequence of this T cell receptor beta chain was determined in a study of radiation and T cells in renal cell carcinoma. General study results and limits: From baseline, blood top tumor clonotypes peaked at 2 weeks post-radiation. Without pretreatment biopsies, baseline tumor clonotype presence was undetermined.

This table comes from immunoSEQ multiplex PCR, and its TCRdb copy is limited to in-frame clones, with some not included. The sample lists about 77,000 clones, 70% to 90% occurring once. Comment on this clone: Antigen unknown.

The time point is: blood 4 weeks post-SBRT, at nephrectomy. Stated treatment: 15 Gy SBRT to primary tumor, nephrectomy 4 weeks later. Nephrectomy followed 15 Gy stereotactic body radiation by 4 weeks. Clear cell pathology was present in this patient's renal cell carcinoma. This CDR3 comprises 14 residues. V lost 7 bases and J lost 7; bases outside the gene matches: 6. Germline V gene sequence: CDR1 MNHNS, CDR2 SASEGT. The chain couples TRBV6-1 to TRBJ1-6, with 8 positions matching TRBD1. The specimen was blood, collected from a patient whose treatment included radiotherapy and nephrectomy. The receptor comes from a woman in her sixties or seventies with renal cell carcinoma. The CDR3 coding sequence is TGTGCCAGCAACGACAGGGGATGGAATTCACCCCTCCACTTT. Protein sequence: CASNDRGWNSPLHF.